This is a list of T cell receptor beta chains from one sample in a study of cytomegalovirus exposure and HLA in healthy donors. Measured with immunoSEQ multiplex PCR; TCRdb has only the in-frame clones, and not every one. The sample contains fewer than 150,000 clones, around 82% of which appear only once. Sequenced sample: PBMCs. All receptors derive from a man aged 40-49 years in good health and CMV-seropositive. CDR3s include the opening cysteine and the closing phenylalanine or tryptophan. D genes are given only for firm matches. Clone size is stated in some rows and not others, as once, few, many or a class when expanded.

clone_size d_call j_call v_call cdr3_nt cdr3_aa
NA NA TRBJ1-1 TRBV7-7 TGTGCTCCGCCTGATTTCCCGGACAGACAGGACACTGAAGCTTTCTTT CAPPDFPDRQDTEAFF
NA NA TRBJ2-5 TRBV2 TGTGCCAGTCAAGGCGCGGGGCCTCCGGGGGAGACCCAGTACTTC CASQGAGPPGETQYF
NA TRBD1 TRBJ2-7 TRBV5-1 TGCGCCAGCAGCGGGGGGACAGGGCTCGAGCAGTACTTC CASSGGTGLEQYF
NA NA TRBJ2-7 TRBV2 TGTGCCAGCAGCCGGTCCGAGCAGTACTTC CASSRSEQYF
NA TRBD1 TRBJ1-2 TRBV16 TGTGCCAGCAGCAACGTCCAGGGGGCTAACTATGGCTACACCTTC CASSNVQGANYGYTF
NA TRBD1 TRBJ2-4 TRBV29-1 TGCAGCGTCGTAGACAGGGGGAGGGCCAAAAACATTCAGTACTTC CSVVDRGRAKNIQYF
NA NA TRBJ1-2 TRBV19 TGTGCCAGTAGTATTTTGGACAGCGAGACCTATGGCTACACCTTC CASSILDSETYGYTF
NA NA TRBJ2-7 TRBV4-2 TGTGCCAGCAGCCAAGATCCCACAGGGTTCACCTACGAGCAGTACTTC CASSQDPTGFTYEQYF
NA NA TRBJ2-2 TRBV5-1 TGCGCCAGCAGCTTGCAGACTACTCAAACCGGGGAGCTGTTTTTT CASSLQTTQTGELFF
few NA TRBJ2-1 TRBV30 TGTGCCTGGAGTGGGAGGGGGCTAAACGTTTTCTACAATGAGCAGTTCTTC CAWSGRGLNVFYNEQFF
NA NA TRBJ1-6 TRBV6-1 TGTGCCAGCAGTGAACCTTTCTCACCCCTCCACTTT CASSEPFSPLHF
NA TRBD1 TRBJ1-1 TRBV5-6 TGTGCCAGCCAAACAGGGGGCACTGAAGCTTTCTTT CASQTGGTEAFF
NA NA TRBJ2-2 TRBV6-6 TGTGCCAGCACTCAGATAGGAGTAACCGGGGAGCTGTTTTTT CASTQIGVTGELFF
once NA TRBJ1-4 TRBV10-3 TGTGCCATCAGTGAGTCCGACAAACTCAATGAAAAACTGTTTTTT CAISESDKLNEKLFF
NA TRBD2 TRBJ2-1 TRBV7-9 TGTGCCAGCAGCTCTAGCGGGAGTGTTGAGCAGTTCTTC CASSSSGSVEQFF
few NA TRBJ2-3 TRBV7-9 TGTGCCAGCAGCCCACAGGCAGATACGCAGTATTTT CASSPQADTQYF
NA TRBD2 TRBJ2-1 TRBV13 TGTGCCAGCAGCCAAAAGGGTGCGGGCGGGAGGACGTACAATGAGCAGTTCTTC CASSQKGAGGRTYNEQFF
NA NA TRBJ1-5 TRBV7-9 TGTGCCAGCAGCCCCCTGAGCAATCAGCCCCAGCATTTT CASSPLSNQPQHF
NA NA TRBJ2-3 TRBV18 TGTGCCAGCTCATACTCTCCTAGCACAGATACGCAGTATTTT CASSYSPSTDTQYF
NA TRBD1 TRBJ1-2 TRBV6-1 TGTGCCAGCAGTCTTGACAGGGCTAACTATGGCTACACCTTC CASSLDRANYGYTF
NA NA TRBJ1-4 TRBV15 TGTGCCACCAGCAGGAGGGCTGTCGAAAAACTGTTTTTT CATSRRAVEKLFF
once NA TRBJ1-5 TRBV28 TGTGCCAGCAGTTTAATGGGCGGGGATGGCAATCAGCCCCAGCATTTT CASSLMGGDGNQPQHF
NA NA TRBJ1-1 TRBV10-2 TGCGCCAGCGGGGCAAGGCTAGGGGGGAACACTGAAGCTTTCTTT CASGARLGGNTEAFF
few NA TRBJ2-7 TRBV5-1 TGCGCCAGCAGCTTGTCGACAGGTGGATGGAGTTACGAGCAGTACTTC CASSLSTGGWSYEQYF
NA NA TRBJ2-3 TRBV6-5 TGTGCCAGCAGTTACTCGGTGGTTGGCTTTCGTGATACGCAGTATTTT CASSYSVVGFRDTQYF
NA TRBD2 TRBJ2-5 TRBV28 TGTGCCAGCATCTACTCGGGACTAGCGGGGGAAGAGACCCAGTACTTC CASIYSGLAGEETQYF
few NA TRBJ1-1 TRBV6-1 TGTGCCAGCAGTGAAGCCGGCGGAGCTTTCTTT CASSEAGGAFF
NA NA TRBJ1-4 TRBV4-2 TGTGCCAGCAGCCAAGATCGAGGCGGGACTAATGAAAAACTGTTTTTT CASSQDRGGTNEKLFF
once NA TRBJ2-1 TRBV27 TGTGCCAGCAGTCCCTTCGTTCCGGTTTTCTACAATGAGCAGTTCTTC CASSPFVPVFYNEQFF